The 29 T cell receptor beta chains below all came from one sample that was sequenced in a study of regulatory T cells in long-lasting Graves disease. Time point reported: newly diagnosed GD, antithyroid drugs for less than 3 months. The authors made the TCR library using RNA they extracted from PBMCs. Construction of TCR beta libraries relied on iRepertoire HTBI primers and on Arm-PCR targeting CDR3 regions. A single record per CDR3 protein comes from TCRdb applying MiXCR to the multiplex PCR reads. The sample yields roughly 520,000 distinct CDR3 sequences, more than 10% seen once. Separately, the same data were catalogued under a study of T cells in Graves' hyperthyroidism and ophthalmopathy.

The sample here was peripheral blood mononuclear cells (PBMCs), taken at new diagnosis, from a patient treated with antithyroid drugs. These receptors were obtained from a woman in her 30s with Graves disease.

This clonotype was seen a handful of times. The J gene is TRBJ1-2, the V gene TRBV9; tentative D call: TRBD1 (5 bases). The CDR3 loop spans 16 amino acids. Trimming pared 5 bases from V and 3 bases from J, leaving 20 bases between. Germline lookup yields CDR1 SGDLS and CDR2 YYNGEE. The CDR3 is CASSDRGGARDYGYTF. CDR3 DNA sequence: TGTGCCAGCAGTGATCGGGGGGGAGCGCGGGACTATGGCTACACCTTC.

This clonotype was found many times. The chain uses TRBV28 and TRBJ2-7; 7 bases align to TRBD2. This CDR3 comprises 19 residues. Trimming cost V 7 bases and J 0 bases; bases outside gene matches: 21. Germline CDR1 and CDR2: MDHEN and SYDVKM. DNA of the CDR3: TGTGCCAGCACCCCGGGGGGAGAGGGTTTAACTTCTCTCTCCTACGAGCAGTACTTC. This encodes CASTPGGEGLTSLSYEQYF.

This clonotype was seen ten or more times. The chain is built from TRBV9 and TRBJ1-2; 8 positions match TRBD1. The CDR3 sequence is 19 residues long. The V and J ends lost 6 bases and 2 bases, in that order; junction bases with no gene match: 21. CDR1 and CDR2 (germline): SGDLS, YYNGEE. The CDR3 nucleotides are TGTGCCAGCACCCATTGTCCTGAGGGCAGGGGGCATGAGAACTATGGCTACACCTTC. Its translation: CASTHCPEGRGHENYGYTF.

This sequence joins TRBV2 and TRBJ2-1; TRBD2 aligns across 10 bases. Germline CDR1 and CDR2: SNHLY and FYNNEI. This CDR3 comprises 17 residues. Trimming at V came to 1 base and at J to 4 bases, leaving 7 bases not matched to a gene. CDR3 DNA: TGTGCCAGCAGTGAAGTAGCGGGAGGTTTTTTATACAATGAGCAGTTCTTC. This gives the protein CASSEVAGGFLYNEQFF.

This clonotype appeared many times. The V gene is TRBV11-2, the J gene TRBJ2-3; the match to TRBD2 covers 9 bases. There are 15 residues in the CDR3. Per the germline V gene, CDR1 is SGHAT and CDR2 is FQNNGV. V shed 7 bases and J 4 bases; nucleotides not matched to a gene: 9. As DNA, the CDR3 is TGTGCCAGCACCCCTTGGCCTAGCGGGGCAGATACGCAGTATTTT. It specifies CASTPWPSGADTQYF.

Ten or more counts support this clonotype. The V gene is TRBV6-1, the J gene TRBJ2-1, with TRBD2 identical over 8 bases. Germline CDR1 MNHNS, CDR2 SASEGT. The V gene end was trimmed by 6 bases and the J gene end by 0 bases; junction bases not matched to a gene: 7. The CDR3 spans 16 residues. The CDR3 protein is CASRQSGGSSYNEQFF. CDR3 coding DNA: TGTGCCAGCAGGCAGAGCGGGGGTAGCTCCTACAATGAGCAGTTCTTC.

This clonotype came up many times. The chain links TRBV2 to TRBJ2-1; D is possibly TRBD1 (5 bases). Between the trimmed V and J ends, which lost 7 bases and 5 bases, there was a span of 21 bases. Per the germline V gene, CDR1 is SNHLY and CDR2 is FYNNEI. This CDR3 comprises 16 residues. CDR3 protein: CASNHRQLTENNEQFF. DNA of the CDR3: TGTGCCAGCAACCACAGGCAATTGACAGAGAACAATGAGCAGTTCTTC.

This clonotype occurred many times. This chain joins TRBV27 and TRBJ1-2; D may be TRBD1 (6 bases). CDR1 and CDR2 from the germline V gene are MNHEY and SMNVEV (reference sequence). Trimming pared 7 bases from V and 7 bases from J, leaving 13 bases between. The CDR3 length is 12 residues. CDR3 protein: CASTGGFGGYTF. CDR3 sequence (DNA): TGTGCCAGCACGGGGGGCTTCGGTGGCTACACCTTC.

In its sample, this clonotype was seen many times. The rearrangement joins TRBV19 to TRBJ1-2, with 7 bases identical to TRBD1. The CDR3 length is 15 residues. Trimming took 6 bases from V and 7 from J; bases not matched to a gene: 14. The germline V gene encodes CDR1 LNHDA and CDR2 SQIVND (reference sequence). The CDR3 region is CASRPSGTVRPGYTF. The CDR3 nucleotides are TGTGCCAGTAGGCCTTCCGGGACAGTCAGACCTGGCTACACCTTC.

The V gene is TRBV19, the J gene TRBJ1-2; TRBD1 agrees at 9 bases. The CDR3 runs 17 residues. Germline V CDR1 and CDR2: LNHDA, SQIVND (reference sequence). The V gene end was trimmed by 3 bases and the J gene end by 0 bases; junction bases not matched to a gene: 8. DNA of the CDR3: TGTGCCAGTAGTATGGGTCCGGGACAGGGCCCTAACTATGGCTACACCTTC. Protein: CASSMGPGQGPNYGYTF.

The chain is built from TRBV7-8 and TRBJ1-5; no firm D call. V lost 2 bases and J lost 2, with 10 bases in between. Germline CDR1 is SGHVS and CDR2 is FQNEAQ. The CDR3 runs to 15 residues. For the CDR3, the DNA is TGTGCCAGCAGCTTAAGTTTCCGGGGCAATCAGCCCCAGCATTTT. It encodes CASSLSFRGNQPQHF.

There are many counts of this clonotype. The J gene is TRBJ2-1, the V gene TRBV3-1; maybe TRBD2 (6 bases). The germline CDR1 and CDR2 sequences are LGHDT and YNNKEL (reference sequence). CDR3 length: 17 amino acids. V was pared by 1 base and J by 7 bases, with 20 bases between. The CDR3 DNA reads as TGTGCCAGCAGCCAAGGGGCTCCATCGGGAGTAAAAAATGAGCAGTTCTTC. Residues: CASSQGAPSGVKNEQFF.

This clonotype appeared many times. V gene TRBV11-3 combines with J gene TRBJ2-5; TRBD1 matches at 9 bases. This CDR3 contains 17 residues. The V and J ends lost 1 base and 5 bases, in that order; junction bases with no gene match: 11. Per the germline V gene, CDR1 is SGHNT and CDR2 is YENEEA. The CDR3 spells CASSLGIRDRESETQYF. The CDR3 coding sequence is TGTGCCAGCAGCTTAGGTATCCGGGACAGGGAGTCGGAGACCCAGTACTTC.

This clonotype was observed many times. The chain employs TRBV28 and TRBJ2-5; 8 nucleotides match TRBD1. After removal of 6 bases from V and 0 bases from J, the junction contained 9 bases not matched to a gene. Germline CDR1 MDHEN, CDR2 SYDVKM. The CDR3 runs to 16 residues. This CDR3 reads CASSYRTGRYQETQYF. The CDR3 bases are TGTGCCAGCAGCTACCGGACAGGGAGGTACCAAGAGACCCAGTACTTC.

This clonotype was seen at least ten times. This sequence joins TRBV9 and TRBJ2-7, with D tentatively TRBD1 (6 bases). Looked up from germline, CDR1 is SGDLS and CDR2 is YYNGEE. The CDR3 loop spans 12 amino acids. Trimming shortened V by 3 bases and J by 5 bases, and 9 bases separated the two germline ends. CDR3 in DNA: TGTGCCAGCAGCGGAGAGGGGGACGAGCAGTACTTC. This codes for CASSGEGDEQYF.

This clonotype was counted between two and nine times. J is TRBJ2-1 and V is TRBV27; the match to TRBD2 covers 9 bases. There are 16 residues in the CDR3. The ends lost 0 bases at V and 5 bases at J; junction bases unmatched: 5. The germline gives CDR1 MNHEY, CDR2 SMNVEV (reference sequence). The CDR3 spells CASSLSIAGVNNEQFF. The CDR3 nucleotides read TGTGCCAGCAGTTTATCTATAGCGGGGGTGAACAATGAGCAGTTCTTC.

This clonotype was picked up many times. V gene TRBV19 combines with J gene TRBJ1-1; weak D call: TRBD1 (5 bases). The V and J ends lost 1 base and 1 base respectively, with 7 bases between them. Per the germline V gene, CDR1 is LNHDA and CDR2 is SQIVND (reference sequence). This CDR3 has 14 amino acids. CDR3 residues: CASSIGGENTEAFF. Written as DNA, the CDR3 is TGTGCCAGTAGTATAGGAGGGGAGAACACTGAAGCTTTCTTT.

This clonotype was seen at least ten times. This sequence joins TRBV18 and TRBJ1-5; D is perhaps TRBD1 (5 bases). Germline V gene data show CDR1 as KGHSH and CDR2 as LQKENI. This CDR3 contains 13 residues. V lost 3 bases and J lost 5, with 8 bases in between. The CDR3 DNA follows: TGTGCCAGCTCACCCGGGGGGGATCAGCCCCAGCATTTT. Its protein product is CASSPGGDQPQHF.

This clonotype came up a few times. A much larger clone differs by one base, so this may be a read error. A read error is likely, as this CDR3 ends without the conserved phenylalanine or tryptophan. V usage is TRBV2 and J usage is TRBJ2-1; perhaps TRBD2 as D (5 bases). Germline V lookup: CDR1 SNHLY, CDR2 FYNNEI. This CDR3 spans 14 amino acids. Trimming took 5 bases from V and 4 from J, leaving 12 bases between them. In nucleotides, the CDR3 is TGTGCCAGCAGTTACGAGGACTTTTACAATGAGCAGTTCCTC. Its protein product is CASSYEDFYNEQFL.

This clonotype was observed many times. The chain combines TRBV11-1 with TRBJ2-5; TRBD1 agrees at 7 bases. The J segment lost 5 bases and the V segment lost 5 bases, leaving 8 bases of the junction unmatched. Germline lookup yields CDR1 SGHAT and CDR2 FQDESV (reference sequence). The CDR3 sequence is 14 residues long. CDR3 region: CASSPRQGAETQYF. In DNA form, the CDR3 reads TGTGCCAGCAGCCCCAGACAGGGAGCCGAGACCCAGTACTTC.

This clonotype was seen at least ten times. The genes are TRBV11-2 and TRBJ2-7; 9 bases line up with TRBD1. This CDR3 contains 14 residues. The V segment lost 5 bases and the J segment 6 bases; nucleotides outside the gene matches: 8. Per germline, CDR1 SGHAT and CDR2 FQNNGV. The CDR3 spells CASSPTGGFSEQYF. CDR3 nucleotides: TGTGCCAGCAGCCCTACAGGGGGCTTTAGCGAGCAGTACTTC.

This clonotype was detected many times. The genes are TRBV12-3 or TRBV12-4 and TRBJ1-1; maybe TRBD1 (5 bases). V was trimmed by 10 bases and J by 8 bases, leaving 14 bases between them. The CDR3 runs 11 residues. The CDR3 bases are TGTGCCATCGCGGTGGGGCCAGAAGCTTTCTTT. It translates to CAIAVGPEAFF.

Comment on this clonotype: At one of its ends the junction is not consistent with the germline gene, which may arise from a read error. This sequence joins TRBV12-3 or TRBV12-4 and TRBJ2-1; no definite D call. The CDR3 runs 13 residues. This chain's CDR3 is CVSSLLGIHEQFF. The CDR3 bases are TGTGTCAGCAGCCTCTTGGGGATCCATGAGCAGTTCTTC.

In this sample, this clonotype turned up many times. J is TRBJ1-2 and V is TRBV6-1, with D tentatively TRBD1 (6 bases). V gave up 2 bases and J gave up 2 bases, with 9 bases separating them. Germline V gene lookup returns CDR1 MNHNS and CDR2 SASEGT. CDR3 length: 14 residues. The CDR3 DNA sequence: TGTGCCAGCAGTGAACCAGGGGACAACTATGGCTACACCTTC. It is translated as CASSEPGDNYGYTF.

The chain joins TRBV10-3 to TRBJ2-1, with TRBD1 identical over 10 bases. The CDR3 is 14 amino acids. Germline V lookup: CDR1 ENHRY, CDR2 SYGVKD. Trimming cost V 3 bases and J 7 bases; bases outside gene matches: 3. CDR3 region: CAISEGTGENEQFF. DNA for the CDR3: TGTGCCATCAGTGAAGGGACAGGGGAGAATGAGCAGTTCTTC.

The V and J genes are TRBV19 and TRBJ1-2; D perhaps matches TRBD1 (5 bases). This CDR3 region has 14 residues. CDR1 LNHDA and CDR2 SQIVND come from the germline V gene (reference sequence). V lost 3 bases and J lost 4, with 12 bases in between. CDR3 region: CASSMAGVGYGYTF. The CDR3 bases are TGTGCCAGTAGTATGGCGGGGGTCGGCTATGGCTACACCTTC.

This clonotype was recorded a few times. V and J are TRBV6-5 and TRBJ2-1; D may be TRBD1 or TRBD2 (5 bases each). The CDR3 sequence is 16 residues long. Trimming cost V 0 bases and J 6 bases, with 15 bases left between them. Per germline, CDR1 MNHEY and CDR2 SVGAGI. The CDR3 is CASSYSGTGRLNEQFF. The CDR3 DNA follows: TGTGCCAGCAGTTACTCCGGGACGGGGAGACTCAATGAGCAGTTCTTC.

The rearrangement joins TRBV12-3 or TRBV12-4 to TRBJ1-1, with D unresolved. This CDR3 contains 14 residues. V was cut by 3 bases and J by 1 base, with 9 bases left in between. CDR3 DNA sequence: TGTGCCAGCAGTTTCCGGCACACGAACACTGAAGCTTTCTTT. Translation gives CASSFRHTNTEAFF.

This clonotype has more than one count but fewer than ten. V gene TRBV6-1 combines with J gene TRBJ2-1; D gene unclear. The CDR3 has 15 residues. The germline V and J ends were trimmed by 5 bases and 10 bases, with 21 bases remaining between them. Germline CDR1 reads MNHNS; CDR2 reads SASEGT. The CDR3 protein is CASSTLLRASWEQFF. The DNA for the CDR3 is TGTGCCAGCAGTACCCTACTAAGAGCGTCTTGGGAGCAGTTCTTC.